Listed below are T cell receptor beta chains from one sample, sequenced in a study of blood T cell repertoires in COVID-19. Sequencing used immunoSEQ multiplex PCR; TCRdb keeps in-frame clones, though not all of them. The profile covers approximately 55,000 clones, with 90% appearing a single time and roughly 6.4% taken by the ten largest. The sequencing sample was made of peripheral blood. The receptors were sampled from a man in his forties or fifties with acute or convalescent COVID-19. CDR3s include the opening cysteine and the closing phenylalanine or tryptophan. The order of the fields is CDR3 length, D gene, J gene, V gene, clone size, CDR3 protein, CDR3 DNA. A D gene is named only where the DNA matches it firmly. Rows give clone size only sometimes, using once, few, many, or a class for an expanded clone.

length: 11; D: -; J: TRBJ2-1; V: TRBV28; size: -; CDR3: CASSSSGKRFF; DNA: TGTGCCAGCAGCTCATCCGGTAAAAGGTTCTTC
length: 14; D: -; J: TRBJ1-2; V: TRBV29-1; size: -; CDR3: CSALVQDSNYGYTF; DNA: TGCAGCGCCTTGGTCCAGGACAGTAACTATGGCTACACCTTC
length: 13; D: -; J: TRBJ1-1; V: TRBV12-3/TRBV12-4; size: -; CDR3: CASSLDSNTEAFF; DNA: TGTGCCAGCAGCCTGGACAGTAACACTGAAGCTTTCTTT
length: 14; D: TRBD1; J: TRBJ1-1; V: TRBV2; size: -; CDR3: CASRDREMNTEAFF; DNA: TGTGCCAGCAGGGACAGGGAGATGAACACTGAAGCTTTCTTT
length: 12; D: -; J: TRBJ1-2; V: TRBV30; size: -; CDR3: CAWSRAGYGYTF; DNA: TGTGCCTGGAGTCGCGCAGGTTATGGCTACACCTTC
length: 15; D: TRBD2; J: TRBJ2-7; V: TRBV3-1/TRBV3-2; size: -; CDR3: CASSPGTSGRRGRYF; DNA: TGTGCCAGCAGCCCTGGGACTAGCGGGAGACGGGGACGGTACTTC
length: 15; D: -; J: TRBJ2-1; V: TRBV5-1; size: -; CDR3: CASRPREASYNEQFF; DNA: TGCGCCAGCAGACCGAGGGAGGCCTCCTACAATGAGCAGTTCTTC
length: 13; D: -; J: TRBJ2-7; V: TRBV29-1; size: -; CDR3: CSATTSLSYEQYF; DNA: TGCAGCGCAACGACAAGTCTTTCCTACGAGCAGTACTTC
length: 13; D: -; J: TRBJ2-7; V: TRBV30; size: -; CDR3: CAWRLSGPYEQYF; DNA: TGTGCCTGGAGGCTTAGCGGACCCTACGAGCAGTACTTC
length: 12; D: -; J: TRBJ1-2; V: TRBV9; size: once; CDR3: CASSVGLYGYTF; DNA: TGTGCCAGCAGCGTAGGTCTCTATGGCTACACCTTC
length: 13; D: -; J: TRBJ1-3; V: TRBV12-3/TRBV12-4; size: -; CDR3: CASSTQGRNTIYF; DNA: TGTGCCAGCAGTACACAGGGTAGAAACACCATATATTTT
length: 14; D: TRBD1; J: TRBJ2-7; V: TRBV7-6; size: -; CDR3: CASSYGTGDYEQYF; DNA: TGTGCCAGCAGCTACGGGACAGGCGACTACGAGCAGTACTTC
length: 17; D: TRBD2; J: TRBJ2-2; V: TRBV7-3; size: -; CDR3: CASSPQPGLANTGELFF; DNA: TGTGCCAGCAGCCCCCAACCGGGACTAGCGAACACCGGGGAGCTGTTTTTT
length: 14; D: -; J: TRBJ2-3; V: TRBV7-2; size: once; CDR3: CASSSTRGGNTQYF; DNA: TGTGCCAGCAGCTCGACTAGGGGAGGAAATACGCAGTATTTT
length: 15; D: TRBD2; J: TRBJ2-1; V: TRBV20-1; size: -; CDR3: CSASPSGSSYNEQFF; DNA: TGCAGTGCTAGTCCTAGCGGGAGCTCCTACAATGAGCAGTTCTTC
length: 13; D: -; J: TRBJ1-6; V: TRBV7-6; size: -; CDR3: CAVSTGNTSPLHF; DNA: TGTGCCGTATCAACAGGGAATACTTCACCCCTCCACTTT
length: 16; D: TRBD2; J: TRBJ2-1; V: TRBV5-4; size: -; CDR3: CASSGVLAGSHNEQFF; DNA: TGTGCCAGCAGCGGAGTACTAGCGGGATCCCACAATGAGCAGTTCTTC
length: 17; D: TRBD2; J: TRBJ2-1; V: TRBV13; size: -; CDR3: CASSGGQPLAGLNEQFF; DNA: TGTGCCAGCAGCGGGGGCCAGCCCCTAGCGGGACTCAATGAGCAGTTCTTC
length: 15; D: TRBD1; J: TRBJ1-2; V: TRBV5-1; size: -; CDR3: CASSAGQGEIYGYTF; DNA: TGCGCCAGCAGCGCTGGACAGGGGGAAATCTATGGCTACACCTTC
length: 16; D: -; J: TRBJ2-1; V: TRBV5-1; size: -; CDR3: CASSLVGSGQYNEQFF; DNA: TGCGCCAGCAGCTTGGTCGGTAGCGGCCAATACAATGAGCAGTTCTTC
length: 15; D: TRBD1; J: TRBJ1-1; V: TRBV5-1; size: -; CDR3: CASSWTGGAETEAFF; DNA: TGCGCCAGCAGCTGGACAGGGGGCGCCGAAACTGAAGCTTTCTTT
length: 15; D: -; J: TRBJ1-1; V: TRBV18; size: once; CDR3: CASSPRAGSNTEAFF; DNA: TGTGCCAGCTCACCCAGAGCAGGCTCGAACACTGAAGCTTTCTTT
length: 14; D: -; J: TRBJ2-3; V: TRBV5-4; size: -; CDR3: CASSPDMSTDTQYF; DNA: TGTGCCAGCAGCCCTGACATGAGCACAGATACGCAGTATTTT
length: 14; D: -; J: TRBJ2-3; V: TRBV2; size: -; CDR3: CASILDTNTDTQYF; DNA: TGTGCCAGCATACTTGACACCAACACAGATACGCAGTATTTT
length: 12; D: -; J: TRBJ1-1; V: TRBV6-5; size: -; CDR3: CASRRQVPEAFF; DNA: TGTGCCAGCAGGCGACAGGTTCCTGAAGCTTTCTTT
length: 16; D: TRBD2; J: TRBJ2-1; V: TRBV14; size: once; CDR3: CASSHILAGGFNEQFF; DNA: TGTGCCAGCAGCCACATACTAGCGGGAGGGTTCAATGAGCAGTTCTTC
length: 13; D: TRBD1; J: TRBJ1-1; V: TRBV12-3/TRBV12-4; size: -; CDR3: CASSPDRKRVAFF; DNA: TGTGCCAGCAGCCCGGACAGGAAACGCGTAGCTTTCTTT
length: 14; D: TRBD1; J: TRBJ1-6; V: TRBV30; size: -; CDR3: CAWTVGQGGSPLHF; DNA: TGTGCCTGGACGGTCGGACAGGGGGGTTCACCCCTCCACTTT
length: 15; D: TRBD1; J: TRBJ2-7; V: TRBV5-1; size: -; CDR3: CASSQRTGIPREQYF; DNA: TGCGCCAGCAGCCAGCGGACAGGGATTCCTCGGGAGCAGTACTTC
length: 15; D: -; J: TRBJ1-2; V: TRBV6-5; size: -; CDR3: CASSYSAGLSHGYTF; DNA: TGTGCCAGCAGTTACTCCGCGGGTCTTTCACATGGCTACACCTTC
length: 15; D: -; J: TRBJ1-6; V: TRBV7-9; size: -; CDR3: CASSLSGGRNSPLHF; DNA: TGTGCCAGCAGCTTGAGCGGGGGAAGGAATTCACCCCTCCACTTT
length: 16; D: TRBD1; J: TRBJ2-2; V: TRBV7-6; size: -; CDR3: CASSLGGTGYTGELFF; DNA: TGTGCCAGCAGCTTAGGTGGGACAGGGTACACCGGGGAGCTGTTTTTT
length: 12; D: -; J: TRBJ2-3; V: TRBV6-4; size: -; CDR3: CASSDAEDTQYF; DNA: TGTGCCAGCAGTGACGCCGAGGATACGCAGTATTTT
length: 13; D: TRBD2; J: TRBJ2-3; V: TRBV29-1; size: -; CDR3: CSVGTSGTDTQYF; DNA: TGCAGCGTCGGGACTAGCGGGACAGATACGCAGTATTTT
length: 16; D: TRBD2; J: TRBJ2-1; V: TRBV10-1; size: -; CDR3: CASSERLAEAYNEQFF; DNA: TGCGCCAGCAGTGAGCGACTAGCGGAGGCCTACAATGAGCAGTTCTTC
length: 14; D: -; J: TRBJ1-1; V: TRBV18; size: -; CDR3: CASSNKEGRTEAFF; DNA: TGTGCCAGCTCAAACAAAGAGGGTAGGACTGAAGCTTTCTTT
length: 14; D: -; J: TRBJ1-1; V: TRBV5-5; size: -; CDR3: CASSLAEGVTEAFF; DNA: TGTGCCAGCAGCTTGGCCGAGGGGGTAACTGAAGCTTTCTTT
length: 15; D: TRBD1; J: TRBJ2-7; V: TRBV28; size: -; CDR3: CASSFRQGATSEQYF; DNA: TGTGCCAGCAGTTTCCGACAGGGGGCAACCTCCGAGCAGTACTTC
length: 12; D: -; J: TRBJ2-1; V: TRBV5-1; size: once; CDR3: CASSLRGDEQFF; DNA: TGCGCCAGCAGCTTGAGGGGCGATGAGCAGTTCTTC
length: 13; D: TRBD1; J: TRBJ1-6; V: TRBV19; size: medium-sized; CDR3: CATSDRGNSPLHF; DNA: TGTGCCACCTCGGACAGGGGTAATTCACCCCTCCACTTT
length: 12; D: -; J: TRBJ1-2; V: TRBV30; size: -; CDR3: CAWTRGSRGYTF; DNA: TGTGCCTGGACCCGAGGCAGTAGGGGCTACACCTTC
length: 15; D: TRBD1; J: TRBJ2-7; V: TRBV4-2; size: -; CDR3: CASSQEGQLLDEQYF; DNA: TGTGCCAGCAGCCAAGAGGGACAGCTTCTGGACGAGCAGTACTTC
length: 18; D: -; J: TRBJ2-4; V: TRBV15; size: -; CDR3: CATSRDLGGTTDRAIQYF; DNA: TGTGCCACCAGCAGAGACTTAGGGGGTACGACAGACCGAGCCATTCAGTACTTC
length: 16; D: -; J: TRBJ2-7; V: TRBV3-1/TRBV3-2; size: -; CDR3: CASSRPEGQGLNEQYF; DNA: TGTGCCAGCAGCCGTCCAGAGGGGCAGGGGTTGAACGAGCAGTACTTC
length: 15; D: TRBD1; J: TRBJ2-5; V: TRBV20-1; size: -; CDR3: CSASPVITGQGSQYF; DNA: TGCAGTGCTAGTCCTGTCATAACGGGACAGGGCTCCCAGTACTTC
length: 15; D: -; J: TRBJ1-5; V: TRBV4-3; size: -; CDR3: CASSQGHDSNQPQHF; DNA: TGCGCCAGCAGCCAAGGACACGATAGCAATCAGCCCCAGCATTTT
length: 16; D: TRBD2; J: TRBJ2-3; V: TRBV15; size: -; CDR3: CATSRGGSLSTDTQYF; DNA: TGTGCCACCAGCAGGGGCGGGAGCCTTAGCACAGATACGCAGTATTTT
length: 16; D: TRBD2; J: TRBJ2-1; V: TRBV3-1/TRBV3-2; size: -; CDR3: CASSQPLAGGSSEQFF; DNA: TGTGCCAGCAGCCAGCCACTAGCGGGAGGTTCAAGTGAGCAGTTCTTC
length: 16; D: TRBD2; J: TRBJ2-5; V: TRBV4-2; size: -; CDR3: CASSARLAGGGETQYF; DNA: TGTGCCAGCAGCGCCCGACTAGCGGGGGGGGGAGAGACCCAGTACTTC
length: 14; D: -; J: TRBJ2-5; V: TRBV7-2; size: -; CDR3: CASSLFSGQETQYF; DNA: TGTGCCAGCAGCTTATTCAGCGGCCAAGAGACCCAGTACTTC